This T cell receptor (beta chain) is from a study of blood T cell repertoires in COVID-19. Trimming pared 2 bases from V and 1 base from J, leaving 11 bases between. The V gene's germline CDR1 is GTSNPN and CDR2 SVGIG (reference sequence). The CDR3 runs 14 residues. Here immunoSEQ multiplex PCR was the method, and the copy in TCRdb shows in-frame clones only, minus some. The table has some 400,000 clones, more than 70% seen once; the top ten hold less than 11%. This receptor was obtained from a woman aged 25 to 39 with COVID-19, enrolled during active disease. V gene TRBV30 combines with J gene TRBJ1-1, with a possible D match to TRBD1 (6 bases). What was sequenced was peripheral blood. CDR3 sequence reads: CAWSRRGQNTEAFF. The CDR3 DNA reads TGTGCCTGGAGTCGGCGGGGGCAGAACACTGAAGCTTTCTTT.